This T cell receptor (beta chain) comes out of a study of blood T cell repertoires in COVID-19 (dated by TCRdb to the early 2020s). Regarding the research as a whole: Samples covering the acute and convalescent phases of COVID-19 were provided by collaborators in the United States, Italy and Spain. Where HLA class I and class II types were available, the types were taken from metadata supplied by the sample provider, not from assay-based typing. The dataset comprised deeply sampled blood TCRbeta repertoires from subjects exposed to, actively infected with, or recovered from COVID-19. The repertoires were made available in a free public database intended to serve as a resource for research on the immune response to SARS-CoV-2. The samples were drawn from the first 160 participants of the ongoing ImmuneRACE study and from 1,200 or so subjects provided by 6 global collaborators. Nearly every sample came with metadata listing a de-identified subject ID, COVID-19 status, age in years and sex. The prospective study material was composed of cDNA or gDNA derived from T cells, B-cell-depleted T cells, or PBMCs. Results and caveats for the whole study, not just this receptor: How much clinical and demographic metadata was included differed by source and by participant, and the metadata was provided uncurated.

Trimming leaves V shorter by 6 bases and J shorter by 5 bases, with the junction holding 7 bases beyond the gene matches. The CDR3 numbers 13 residues from cysteine through phenylalanine. This entry keeps only the CDR3 DNA: 39 bases, framed from base 1. CDR1 is given as SEHNR and CDR2 as FQNEAQ, both from the germline V gene (reference sequence). TCRbeta CDR3 regions were amplified from genomic DNA by means of the immunoSEQ Assay, a bias-controlled multiplex PCR. The original pipeline was this. Nucleated cell counts per sample were estimated from amplification of reference gene primers within the assay. To quantify the absolute abundance of each unique TCRbeta CDR3 rearrangement, sequence reads were collapsed and filtered. For each sample, productive Simpson clonality was calculated as the square root of Simpson's diversity index across productive rearrangements. Sourced from immuneACCESS, this table was stored by TCRdb with only in-frame sequences that have V and J called. A share of the clones is absent; for the studies checked, an unresolved V gene accounts for under half, and the remainder has no known explanation. That table gives V, J and clone size, and the DNA gave D and trimming. The sample table holds roughly 150,000 clones, of which approximately 82% were seen once. The ten largest account for about 7.8% of the sample.

Collaborating institutions collected whole blood in K2EDTA tubes following their own protocols. Collaborator samples were shipped for TCRbeta analysis as frozen whole blood, isolated PBMCs, or DNA extracted from either sample type. As to this clone: No antigen is known for it. Nothing much larger sits one base from this clone, and base qualities are not available.

The chain uses TRBV7-9 and TRBJ2-7; the central 7 bases match TRBD1. The origin of this receptor is a woman aged 50 to 60 in a cohort sampled during active or convalescent COVID-19. Sequencing was done on a sample of peripheral blood. The CDR3 here reads CASSSQGIDEQYF. The DNA sequence is given as TGTGCCAGCAGTTCACAGGGGATCGACGAGCAGTACTTC.